The next 30 T cell receptor beta chains were all read from a single sample in a study of blood T cell repertoires in COVID-19. This table comes from immunoSEQ multiplex PCR, and its TCRdb copy is limited to in-frame clones, with some not included. The table shows 90,000 to 100,000 clones, with 82% occurring only once. Source material: peripheral blood. These receptors were taken from a man between 65 and 79 years old with acute or convalescent COVID-19.

CDR3 in amino acids: CASSDMRGGGYTF. The CDR3 coding sequence is TGCGCCAGCAGTGATATGAGGGGAGGTGGCTACACCTTC. The rearrangement joins TRBV10-1 to TRBJ1-2, with D maybe TRBD1 (5 bases). Germline CDR1 and CDR2: WNHNN and SYGVQD (reference sequence). V was trimmed by 3 bases and J by 7 bases, leaving 12 bases between them. CDR3 length: 13 residues.

The chain recombines TRBV30 with TRBJ2-7, with 7 bases matching TRBD1. CDR3 length equals 13 residues. The J segment lost 7 bases and the V segment lost 2 bases, leaving 8 bases of the junction unmatched. CDR1 is GTSNPN, CDR2 SVGIG, per germline (reference sequence). The CDR3 here is CAWSSRTGREQYF. CDR3 bases: TGTGCCTGGAGTTCCCGGACAGGTCGGGAGCAGTACTTC.

This clone has a single count. The chain is built from TRBV5-8 and TRBJ1-5, with TRBD1 matching over 11 bases. There are 14 residues in the CDR3. V was clipped by 2 bases and J by 6 bases; unmatched bases: 1. CDR1 is SGHTS and CDR2 is YDEGEE in the germline V gene. The CDR3: CASSFGQGAQPQHF. The CDR3 DNA reads as TGTGCCAGCAGCTTCGGACAGGGGGCTCAGCCCCAGCATTTT.

Only a few counts were recorded for this clone. The chain employs TRBV7-2 and TRBJ1-1; D is perhaps TRBD1 (6 bases). The CDR3 is 18 amino acids. The ends were cut back, 3 bases at V and 0 bases at J, with 20 bases in the middle. Germline V gives CDR1 SGHTA, CDR2 FQGNSA. CDR3: CASSFFSGHRKLNTEAFF. DNA for the CDR3: TGTGCCAGCAGCTTTTTTTCGGGACACAGAAAGCTGAACACTGAAGCTTTCTTT.

This sequence joins TRBV7-9 and TRBJ1-1; no reliable D call. CDR3 length: 13 amino acids. CDR1 is SEHNR, CDR2 FQNEAQ, per germline (reference sequence). Trimming shortened V by 5 bases and J by 2 bases, and 9 bases separated the two germline ends. CDR3 region: CASSLGTNTEAFF. CDR3 sequence (DNA): TGTGCCAGCAGCCTAGGTACTAACACTGAAGCTTTCTTT.

This chain links TRBV10-3 with TRBJ2-7, with TRBD1 identical over 9 bases. CDR3 size: 17 residues. Germline-derived CDR1 and CDR2 are ENHRY and SYGVKD. V gave up 2 bases and J gave up 0 bases; unmatched junction bases: 8. CDR3 residues: CAISEIGTGQSSYEQYF. The CDR3 DNA reads TGTGCCATCAGTGAGATCGGGACAGGGCAGAGCTCCTACGAGCAGTACTTC.

The CDR3 region is CASGTSGGPDTQYF. CDR3 nucleotides: TGCGCCAGCGGCACTAGCGGAGGCCCAGATACGCAGTATTTT. The chain uses TRBV5-1 and TRBJ2-3; 8 bases align to TRBD2. V dropped 7 bases and J dropped 4; count of bases not matched to a gene: 8. Germline V gives CDR1 SGHRS, CDR2 YFSETQ. The CDR3 totals 14 residues.

This rearrangement joins TRBV27 to TRBJ2-1; TRBD2 might be the D (6 bases). V gave up 5 bases and J gave up 6 bases, with 20 bases separating them. The CDR3 consists of 16 residues. CDR1 is MNHEY, CDR2 SMNVEV, per germline (reference sequence). For the CDR3, the DNA is TGTGCCAGCAGTGCCTCCGGGACTTCACATTCCAATGAGCAGTTCTTC. Protein sequence: CASSASGTSHSNEQFF.

The chain carries TRBV19 and TRBJ1-1; 7 bases line up with TRBD1. This CDR3 spans 15 amino acids. V shed 5 bases, J shed 0 bases, and the junction held 6 bases outside the gene matches. The V gene's germline CDR1 is LNHDA and CDR2 SQIVND (reference sequence). CDR3 loop: CASSPRTGVNTEAFF. CDR3 DNA sequence: TGTGCCAGTAGTCCACGGACAGGTGTGAACACTGAAGCTTTCTTT.

This sequence joins TRBV19 and TRBJ1-2, with D unresolved. The CDR3 is 18 residues long. Germline lookup yields CDR1 LNHDA and CDR2 SQIVND (reference sequence). Trimming pared 6 bases from V and 3 bases from J, leaving 26 bases between. The CDR3 loop is CASSSPGVAPGRDYGYTF. The CDR3 coding sequence is TGTGCCAGTAGCAGTCCCGGCGTGGCCCCGGGGAGGGACTATGGCTACACCTTC.

This clone was counted a few times. The chain is built from TRBV6-5 and TRBJ2-1; 8 nucleotides align to TRBD1. The CDR3 length is 13 residues. CDR1 is MNHEY and CDR2 is SVGAGI in the germline V gene. The V gene end was trimmed by 6 bases and the J gene end by 12 bases; junction bases not matched to a gene: 10. In nucleotides, the CDR3 is TGTGCCAGCAGGCTTGACAGGGGCCTGGGGCAGTTCTTC. This sequence encodes CASRLDRGLGQFF.

Only a few counts were recorded for this clone. The CDR3 DNA sequence: TGTGCCAGTAGTGGGGGAGGTTCCTATAATTCACCCCTCCACTTT. Protein product: CASSGGGSYNSPLHF. This chain links TRBV19 with TRBJ1-6, with a tentative D call TRBD1 (5 bases). CDR1 and CDR2 from the germline V gene are LNHDA and SQIVND (reference sequence). The V end was cut by 5 bases, the J end by 1 base, with 9 bases between. This CDR3 is 15 amino acids long.

This chain joins TRBV11-2 and TRBJ1-2, with D possibly TRBD1 on 5 matching bases. This CDR3 has 16 amino acids. Trimming took off 0 bases at V and 7 bases at J, with 18 bases between the two ends. Looked up from germline, CDR1 is SGHAT and CDR2 is FQNNGV. The CDR3 reads CASSLDRGSWETGYTF. The CDR3 DNA follows: TGTGCCAGCAGCTTAGATAGGGGCTCGTGGGAAACTGGCTACACCTTC.

The J gene is TRBJ2-2, the V gene TRBV5-1, with a tentative D call TRBD2 (6 bases). V lost 4 bases, J lost 7 bases, and 14 bases lay in between. This CDR3 is built from 14 residues. CDR1 is SGHRS and CDR2 is YFSETQ in the germline V gene. The CDR3, as DNA: TGCGCCAGCAGCAAATCGGGAGATTACGGGGAGCTGTTTTTT. Amino acids: CASSKSGDYGELFF.

The chain couples TRBV6-5 to TRBJ1-3, with 9 bases lining up with TRBD1. V trimming: 6 bases; J trimming: 1 base; junction bases outside the gene matches: 4. Germline loops: CDR1 MNHEY, CDR2 SVGAGI. This CDR3 is 15 amino acids long. The CDR3 DNA reads TGTGCCAGCAGCGGACAGGGGTTTTCTGGAAACACCATATATTTT. This encodes CASSGQGFSGNTIYF.

This chain links TRBV30 with TRBJ2-7, with D possibly matching TRBD1 (5 bases). The CDR3 spans 13 residues. The V gene lost 5 bases and the J gene lost 3 bases, with 14 bases spanning the gap. CDR1 is GTSNPN, CDR2 SVGIG, per germline (reference sequence). The CDR3 nucleotides read TGTGCCTGGTGTCTGGACAATAGCTACGAGCAGTACTTC. Its translation: CAWCLDNSYEQYF.

The rearrangement links TRBV7-2 to TRBJ2-7; TRBD1 matches at 10 bases. The CDR3 sequence is 14 residues long. From germline, CDR1 is SGHTA and CDR2 FQGNSA. Unmatched junction bases numbered 7, after V lost 7 bases and J lost 4 bases. This chain's CDR3 is CASTPGQGLYEQYF. CDR3 in DNA: TGTGCCAGCACCCCGGGACAGGGGTTATACGAGCAGTACTTC.

The chain carries TRBV5-1 and TRBJ1-2; D gene unclear. Germline loops: CDR1 SGHRS, CDR2 YFSETQ. The CDR3 has 16 amino acids. Deletions cut 4 bases from V and 0 bases from J, with 16 bases between. CDR3 amino acids: CASSPGGRGTNYGYTF. The CDR3 region has the DNA TGCGCCAGCAGCCCAGGAGGGCGGGGAACTAACTATGGCTACACCTTC.

V usage is TRBV19 and J usage is TRBJ2-1; TRBD1 aligns across 8 bases. Germline CDR1 LNHDA, CDR2 SQIVND (reference sequence). J gave up 7 bases and V 5 bases, and 7 bases lay outside the gene matches. The CDR3 spans 14 residues. The CDR3 is CASSSGQGRNEQFF. CDR3 sequence (DNA): TGTGCCAGTAGTTCAGGACAGGGTCGTAATGAGCAGTTCTTC.

This clone has a handful of counts. The chain has TRBV10-3 and TRBJ1-1, with TRBD1 matching over 7 bases. The junction had 3 bases not matched to a gene; V was cut back by 2 bases and J by 0 bases. Germline V gives CDR1 ENHRY, CDR2 SYGVKD. This CDR3 is 15 amino acids long. Here the CDR3 reads CAISERGQLNTEAFF. The CDR3 DNA follows: TGTGCCATCAGTGAGCGGGGACAGTTGAACACTGAAGCTTTCTTT.

This sequence joins TRBV7-9 and TRBJ2-3; 13 bases agree with TRBD2. V dropped 5 bases and J dropped 4; count of bases not matched to a gene: 6. The CDR3 sequence is 16 residues long. Germline V gene lookup returns CDR1 SEHNR and CDR2 FQNEAQ (reference sequence). The CDR3 coding sequence is TGTGCCAGCAGCCCACCTGGACTAGCGGGAGCAGATACGCAGTATTTT. It encodes CASSPPGLAGADTQYF.

This chain uses TRBV7-6 with TRBJ2-1; 8 bases map to TRBD2. Looked up from germline, CDR1 is SGHVS and CDR2 is FNYEAQ. The CDR3 sequence is 17 residues long. V was clipped by 1 base and J by 5 bases; unmatched bases: 10. CDR3 nucleotide sequence: TGTGCCAGCAGCTTAGTAGGTAGCGGGATAGTAGACAATGAGCAGTTCTTC. As protein: CASSLVGSGIVDNEQFF. The full variable domain, with the rest looked up from reference TRBV7-6 and TRBJ2-1, is GAGVSQSPRYKVTKRGQDVALRCDPISGHVSLYWYRQALGQGPEFLTYFNYEAQQDKSGLPNDRFSAERPEGSISTLTIQRTEQRDSAMYRCASSLVGSGIVDNEQFFGPGTRLTVL.

This clone has just a few counts. The chain employs TRBV11-2 and TRBJ1-5, with TRBD1 as a possible D gene (5 bases). The CDR3 contains 13 residues. Trimming removed 3 bases at V and 5 bases at J, with 8 bases between. The germline V gene has CDR1 SGHAT and CDR2 FQNNGV. CDR3 protein: CASSLVRDQPQHF. Written as DNA, the CDR3 is TGTGCCAGCAGCTTGGTCAGGGATCAGCCCCAGCATTTT.

This chain uses TRBV11-2 with TRBJ2-3, with 7 bases aligning to TRBD2. The CDR3 has 16 residues. V shed 1 base, J shed 2 bases, and the junction held 6 bases outside the gene matches. Germline V gene data show CDR1 as SGHAT and CDR2 as FQNNGV. The CDR3: CASSLVTSAYTDTQYF. In DNA form, the CDR3 reads TGTGCCAGCAGCTTAGTTACTAGCGCGTACACAGATACGCAGTATTTT.

The V and J genes are TRBV6-5 and TRBJ1-4; weak D call: TRBD1 (6 bases). The ends were cut back, 7 bases at V and 8 bases at J, with 11 bases in the middle. This CDR3 has 12 residues. The germline CDR1 and CDR2 sequences are MNHEY and SVGAGI. The CDR3 sequence: CASTRGNEKLFF. The CDR3 bases are TGTGCCAGCACCAGGGGTAACGAAAAACTGTTTTTT.

This chain uses TRBV6-4 with TRBJ1-6; 9 positions match TRBD1. CDR3 length equals 14 residues. Germline V gives CDR1 MRHNA, CDR2 SNTAGT. The ends lost 2 bases at V and 10 bases at J; junction bases unmatched: 3. For the CDR3, the DNA is TGTGCCAGCAGTGACGGGACAGGGATCTCACCCCTCCACTTT. The encoded protein is CASSDGTGISPLHF.

This chain uses TRBV20-1 with TRBJ2-3; no clear D gene. Trimming removed 7 bases from V and 5 bases from J, with 4 bases in between. Germline V CDR1 and CDR2: DFQATT, SNEGSKA (reference sequence). CDR3 length equals 9 residues. In DNA, the CDR3 is TGCAGTGTATTAGATACGCAGTATTTT. Its translation: CSVLDTQYF.

The chain is built from TRBV24-1 and TRBJ1-5; tentatively, D is TRBD1 (5 bases). CDR1 is KGHDR, CDR2 SFDVKD, per germline. The CDR3 spans 15 residues. V was pared by 4 bases and J by 3 bases, with 12 bases between. In nucleotides, the CDR3 is TGTGCCACCAGTGACCGCCGGGGGAACAATCAGCCCCAGCATTTT. Protein product: CATSDRRGNNQPQHF.

This clone was counted once. This chain joins TRBV5-4 and TRBJ2-2; tentatively, D is TRBD2 (5 bases). V shed 0 bases and J shed 4 bases, with 16 bases lying between them. The CDR3 contains 17 residues. The germline V gene encodes CDR1 SGHNT and CDR2 YYREEE (reference sequence). The CDR3 spells CASSLAGSRLPTGELFF. The CDR3 nucleotides are TGTGCCAGCAGCTTGGCGGGGAGCAGGCTACCCACCGGGGAGCTGTTTTTT.

The chain couples TRBV24-1 to TRBJ1-5; TRBD1 aligns across 10 bases. In germline, CDR1 is KGHDR, CDR2 SFDVKD. Germline trimming cut 4 bases from V and 6 bases from J; bases unmatched to any gene: 14. The CDR3 loop spans 18 amino acids. The CDR3 bases are TGTGCCACCAGTGACACTCCGACCCCCGGGACAGGGGCTCAGCCCCAGCATTTT. Its protein product is CATSDTPTPGTGAQPQHF.